These T cell receptor beta chains were read from a single sample in a study of T cell clonotyping in hematopoietic cell transplantation. TCRdb's copy holds only in-frame clones and misses some; the assay was immunoSEQ multiplex PCR. The sample carries 65,000 to 80,000 clones, approximately 95% recorded once. Sequenced here: peripheral blood mononuclear cells, sampled before stem cell transplant. The receptors here all came from a woman between 45 and 60 years old with acute myeloid leukemia. Some clones in this sample may be carry-over from other donors' samples. CDR3s include the opening cysteine and the closing phenylalanine or tryptophan. A D gene is named only where the DNA matches it firmly. Rows may omit the clone size; those that give it use once, few, many or a size class.

j_call d_call clone_size v_call cdr3_nt cdr3_aa
TRBJ2-1 NA NA TRBV9 TGTGCCAGCAGCGTAGGAAAGTATAATGAGGGGCAGTTCTTC CASSVGKYNEGQFF
TRBJ1-2 TRBD1 NA TRBV5-1 TGCGCCAGCAGCGCAACCGGGACAGGGGCCTATGGCTACACCTTC CASSATGTGAYGYTF
TRBJ1-2 NA NA TRBV5-6 TGTGCCAGCAGCTTGGGGGAAAACTATGGCTACACCTTC CASSLGENYGYTF
TRBJ1-6 NA NA TRBV7-2 TGTGCCAGCAGCTTAGGCGGGACGGCAATTAATTCACCCCTCCACTTT CASSLGGTAINSPLHF
TRBJ2-2 NA NA TRBV27 TGTGCCAGCAGTTTGACAGGAGGGACCGGGGAGCTGTTTTTT CASSLTGGTGELFF
TRBJ1-5 NA NA TRBV2 TGTGCCAGCAGTGAAGGGCAGGGCGGGCAGCCCCAGCATTTT CASSEGQGGQPQHF
TRBJ1-3 NA NA TRBV28 TGTGCCAGCAGTTTACGTTTCGGTGAAAACACCATATATTTT CASSLRFGENTIYF
TRBJ1-4 NA NA TRBV28 TGTGCCAGCAGCCCTGGACAGCTTAATGAAAAACTGTTTTTT CASSPGQLNEKLFF
TRBJ2-1 TRBD2 NA TRBV30 TGTGCCTGGAGTGTAGGCCTAGCGGGGACTGAGCAGTTCTTC CAWSVGLAGTEQFF
TRBJ1-1 TRBD1 NA TRBV5-1 TGCGCCAGCAGCTTCCAGGGGGCGACCACTGAAGCTTTCTTT CASSFQGATTEAFF
TRBJ1-1 TRBD1 NA TRBV5-1 TGCGCCAGCAGCTCGGGACAGGGGGCATGGAACACTGAAGCTTTCTTT CASSSGQGAWNTEAFF
TRBJ1-6 NA NA TRBV6-5 TGTGCCAGCAGTTACTCGCATCGCAATAATTCACCCCTCCACTTT CASSYSHRNNSPLHF
TRBJ2-1 TRBD2 NA TRBV25-1 TGTGCCAGCAGTTTGGGCGGGAGGGCGTCGTACAATGAGCAGTTCTTC CASSLGGRASYNEQFF
TRBJ1-1 NA NA TRBV4-1 TGCGCCAGCAGCCAGCAGGGTATATCCGTGAACACTGAAGCTTTCTTT CASSQQGISVNTEAFF
TRBJ1-5 NA once TRBV2 TGTGCCAGCAGTGATAAGGGAGGAGTCATTGATCAGCCCCAGCATTTT CASSDKGGVIDQPQHF
TRBJ1-2 TRBD1 NA TRBV30 TGTGCCTGGAGTGCGACAGGGGGCGGCTATGGCTACACCTTC CAWSATGGGYGYTF
TRBJ2-5 NA NA TRBV30 TGTGCCTGGAGTTCGGCGGGGGCTCAAGAGACCCAGTACTTC CAWSSAGAQETQYF
TRBJ1-5 NA NA TRBV28 TGTGCCAGCAGTTTATCCCAGCTAGCAAATCAGCCCCAGCATTTT CASSLSQLANQPQHF
TRBJ2-2 TRBD1 NA TRBV19 TGTGCCAGTAGTATAGCCCCGATGGTCCGGGACAGAAACGCCGGGGAGCTGTTTTTT CASSIAPMVRDRNAGELFF
TRBJ2-3 NA NA TRBV12-1 TGTGCCAGCAGCCACGCGGGGGGCCCCGGCACAGATACGCAGTATTTT CASSHAGGPGTDTQYF
TRBJ1-2 TRBD1 once TRBV9 TGTGCCAGCAGCACCCGGGACAGGGGCTCCAGCTATGGCTACACCTTC CASSTRDRGSSYGYTF
TRBJ1-5 NA NA TRBV5-1 TGCGCCAGCAGCTTGGGAACAAATCAGCCCCAGCATTTT CASSLGTNQPQHF
TRBJ1-5 TRBD1 NA TRBV6-1 TGTGCCAGCAGTGCCCGTCCACAGGGGAGCAATCAGCCCCAGCATTTT CASSARPQGSNQPQHF
TRBJ2-7 TRBD1 NA TRBV14 TGTGCCAGCAGCCTTAGGACAGGGGGTGTCTACGAGCAGTACTTC CASSLRTGGVYEQYF
TRBJ2-7 TRBD1 once TRBV6-5 TGTGCCAGCAGTTCACGCCCCGGGACAGGCTCCTACGAGCAGTACTTC CASSSRPGTGSYEQYF
TRBJ2-7 TRBD2 few TRBV10-2 TGCGCCAGCGGACTAGCGGTGATTTCTAACGGGCAGTACTTC CASGLAVISNGQYF
TRBJ1-4 NA NA TRBV2 TGTGCCAGCAACCAGGGGTTCGATGAAAAACTGTTTTTT CASNQGFDEKLFF
TRBJ2-3 NA NA TRBV27 TGTGCCAGCAGCCCTATCATTATAGGAGCGGATACGCAGTATTTT CASSPIIIGADTQYF
TRBJ2-7 TRBD1 NA TRBV7-2 TGTGCCAGCAGCTCCCTCGGGACAGGGGGCTACGAGCAGTACTTC CASSSLGTGGYEQYF
TRBJ2-1 TRBD2 NA TRBV7-2 TGTGCCAGCAGCCCACACCGGCTAGCGGGGGGCCTCTACAATGAGCAGTTCTTC CASSPHRLAGGLYNEQFF
TRBJ1-1 NA NA TRBV19 TGTGCCAGTAAAGAACTGCTGAACACTGAAGCTTTCTTT CASKELLNTEAFF
TRBJ2-7 TRBD2 NA TRBV5-1 TGCGCCAGCAGCTTAGCGGGGCCCCCCTACGAGCAGTACTTC CASSLAGPPYEQYF
TRBJ1-2 TRBD1 NA TRBV30 TGTGCCTGGAGTGCCGGGACAGGGGACGGCTACACCTTC CAWSAGTGDGYTF
TRBJ1-1 TRBD1 NA TRBV6-5 TGTGCCAGCTGCGACAGGGGCAACACTGAAGCTTTCTTT CASCDRGNTEAFF
TRBJ2-7 NA once TRBV20-1 TGCAGTTCAGCAGCGAACTACGAGCAGTACTTC CSSAANYEQYF
TRBJ1-2 NA NA TRBV28 TGTGCCAGCGCTAGAGACACTTCTAACTATGGCTACACCTTC CASARDTSNYGYTF